This T cell receptor beta chain was recovered during a study of OX40 agonist ivuxolimab in advanced cancers. V was trimmed by 2 bases and J by 0 bases, leaving 9 bases between them. The CDR3 contains 15 residues. Germline V gene sequence: CDR1 SGHNT, CDR2 YYREEE (reference sequence). Generated by immunoSEQ multiplex PCR, the TCRdb table keeps only in-frame clones and is missing some. The data show 55,000 to 85,000 clones, with approximately 91% seen just once and just over 0.3% held by the top ten. This clonotype was obtained from an adult with an advanced solid tumor such as melanoma, head and neck, liver or kidney cancer. V and J are TRBV5-4 and TRBJ1-3; D is ambiguous. The specimen was CD4+ or CD8+ T cells sorted from blood, collected in a trial of the OX40 agonist ivuxolimab. This CDR3 reads CASSFGPSSGNTIYF. The CDR3 DNA follows: TGTGCCAGCAGCTTCGGGCCGTCCTCTGGAAACACCATATATTTT.